The clone carrying this T cell receptor (beta chain) was detected a few times. Its antigen remains unknown. The junction does not match germline at one end; this may be a read error. These data come from a study of OX40 agonist ivuxolimab in advanced cancers. Study-level information: Across the patients, intravenous ivuxolimab was delivered every 2 weeks at 0.01 to 10 mg/kg. Patients achieving partial responses numbered three: one hepatocellular carcinoma case and two cutaneous melanoma cases.

The method was immunoSEQ multiplex PCR; TCRdb's version includes in-frame clones alone and lacks a portion of them. The sample lists roughly 45,000 clones, about 88% occurring once. Whole-study results and caveats: CD8+ T cells showed, on average, more clonal expansion than CD4+ cells.

CDR1 and CDR2 (germline): LNHDA, SQIVND (reference sequence). CDR3 length equals 14 residues. This chain uses TRBV19 with TRBJ2-1; 9 bases are shared with TRBD2. The sample here was CD4+ or CD8+ T cells sorted from blood, taken in a trial of the OX40 agonist ivuxolimab. The sequence came from an adult with an advanced solid tumor such as melanoma, head and neck, liver or kidney cancer. CDR3 coding DNA: TGTGCCAGTAGGATAGCGGGAGATTTAGGTGAGCAGTTCTTC. It codes for CASRIAGDLGEQFF.